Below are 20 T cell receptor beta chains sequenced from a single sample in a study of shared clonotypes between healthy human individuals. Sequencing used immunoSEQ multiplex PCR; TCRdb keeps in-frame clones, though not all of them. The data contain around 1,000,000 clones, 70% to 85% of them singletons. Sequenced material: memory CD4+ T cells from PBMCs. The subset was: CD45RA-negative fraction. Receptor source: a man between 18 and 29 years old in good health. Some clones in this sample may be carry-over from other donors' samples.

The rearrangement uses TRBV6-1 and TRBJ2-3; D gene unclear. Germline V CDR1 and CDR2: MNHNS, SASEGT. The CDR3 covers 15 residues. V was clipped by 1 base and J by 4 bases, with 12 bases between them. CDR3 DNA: TGTGCCAGCAGTGAAGTTCCGGGTTTGGCAGATACGCAGTATTTT. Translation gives CASSEVPGLADTQYF.

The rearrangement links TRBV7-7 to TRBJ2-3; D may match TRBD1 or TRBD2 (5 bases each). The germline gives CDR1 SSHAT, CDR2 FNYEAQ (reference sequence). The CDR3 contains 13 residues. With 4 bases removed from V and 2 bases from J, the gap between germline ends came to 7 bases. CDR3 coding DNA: TGTGCCAGCAGCTCCGGGGCCACAGATACGCAGTATTTT. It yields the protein CASSSGATDTQYF.

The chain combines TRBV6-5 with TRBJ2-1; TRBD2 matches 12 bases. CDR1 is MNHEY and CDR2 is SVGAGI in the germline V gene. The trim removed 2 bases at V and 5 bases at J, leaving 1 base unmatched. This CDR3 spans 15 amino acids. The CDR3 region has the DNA TGTGCCAGCAGTTACCGACTAGCGGGGGACAATGAGCAGTTCTTC. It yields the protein CASSYRLAGDNEQFF.

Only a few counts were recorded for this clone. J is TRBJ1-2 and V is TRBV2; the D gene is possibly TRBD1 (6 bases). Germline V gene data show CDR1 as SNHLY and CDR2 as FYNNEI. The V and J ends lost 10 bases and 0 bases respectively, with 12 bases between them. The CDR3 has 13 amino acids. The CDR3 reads CATRTDTNYGYTF. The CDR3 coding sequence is TGTGCCACCAGGACAGACACTAACTATGGCTACACCTTC. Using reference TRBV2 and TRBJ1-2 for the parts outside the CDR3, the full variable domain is EPEVTQTPSHQVTQMGQEVILRCVPISNHLYFYWYRQILGQKVEFLVSFYNNEISEKSEIFDDQFSVERPDGSNFTLKIRSTKLEDSAMYFCATRTDTNYGYTFGSGTRLTVV.

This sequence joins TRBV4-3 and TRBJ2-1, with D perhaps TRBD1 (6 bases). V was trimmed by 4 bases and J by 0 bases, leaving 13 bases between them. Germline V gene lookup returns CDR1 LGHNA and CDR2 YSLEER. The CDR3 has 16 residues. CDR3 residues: CASSPPQGSSYNEQFF. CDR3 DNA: TGCGCCAGCAGCCCCCCACAGGGCAGCTCCTACAATGAGCAGTTCTTC.

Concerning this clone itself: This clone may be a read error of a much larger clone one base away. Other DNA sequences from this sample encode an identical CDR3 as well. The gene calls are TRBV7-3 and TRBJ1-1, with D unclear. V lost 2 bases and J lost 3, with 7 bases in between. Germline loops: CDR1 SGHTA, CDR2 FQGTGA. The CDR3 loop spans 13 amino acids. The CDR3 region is CASSLQVDTEAFF. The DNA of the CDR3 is TGTGCCAGCAGCTTACAGGTAGACACTGAAGCTTTCTTT.

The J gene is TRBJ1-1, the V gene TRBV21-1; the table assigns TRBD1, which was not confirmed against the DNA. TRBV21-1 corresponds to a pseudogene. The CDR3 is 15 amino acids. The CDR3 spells CASSKAEGAVSEAFF. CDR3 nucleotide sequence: TGTGCCAGCAGCAAAGCTGAGGGGGCGGTGTCTGAAGCTTTCTTT.

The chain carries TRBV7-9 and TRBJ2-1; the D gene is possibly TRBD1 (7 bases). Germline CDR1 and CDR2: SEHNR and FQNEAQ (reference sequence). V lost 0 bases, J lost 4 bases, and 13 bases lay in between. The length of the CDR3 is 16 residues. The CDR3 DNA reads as TGTGCCAGCAGCTTAGCGGAGGGGGCGCGGTACAATGAGCAGTTCTTC. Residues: CASSLAEGARYNEQFF.

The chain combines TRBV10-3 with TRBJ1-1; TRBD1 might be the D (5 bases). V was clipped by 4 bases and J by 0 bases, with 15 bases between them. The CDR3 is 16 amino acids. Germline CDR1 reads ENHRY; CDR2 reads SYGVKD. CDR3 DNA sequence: TGTGCCATCAGTGCCCCCCCTGGGGGTCTGAACACTGAAGCTTTCTTT. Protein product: CAISAPPGGLNTEAFF.

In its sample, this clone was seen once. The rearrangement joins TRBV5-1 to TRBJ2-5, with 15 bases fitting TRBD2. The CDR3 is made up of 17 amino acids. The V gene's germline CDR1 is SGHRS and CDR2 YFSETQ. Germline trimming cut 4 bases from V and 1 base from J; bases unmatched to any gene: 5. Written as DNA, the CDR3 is TGCGCCAGCAGCCTTACGGGACTAGCGGGAGGCCAAGAGACCCAGTACTTC. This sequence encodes CASSLTGLAGGQETQYF. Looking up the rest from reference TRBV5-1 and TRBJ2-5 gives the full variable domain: KAGVTQTPRYLIKTRGQQVTLSCSPISGHRSVSWYQQTPGQGLQFLFEYFSETQRNKGNFPGRFSGRQFSNSRSEMNVSTLELGDSALYLCASSLTGLAGGQETQYFGPGTRLLVL.

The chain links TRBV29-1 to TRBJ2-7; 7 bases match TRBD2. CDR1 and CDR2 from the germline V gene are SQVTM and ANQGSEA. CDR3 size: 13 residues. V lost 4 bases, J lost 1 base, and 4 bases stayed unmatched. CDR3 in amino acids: CSVGGRVSYEQYF. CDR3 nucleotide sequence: TGCAGCGTTGGGGGGAGGGTATCCTACGAGCAGTACTTC.

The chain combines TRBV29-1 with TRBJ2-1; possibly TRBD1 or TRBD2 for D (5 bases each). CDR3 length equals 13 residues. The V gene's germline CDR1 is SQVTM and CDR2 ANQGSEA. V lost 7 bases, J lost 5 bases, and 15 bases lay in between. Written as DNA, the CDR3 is TGCAGCGGGGGACCTAGACTACACAATGAGCAGTTCTTC. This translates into CSGGPRLHNEQFF.

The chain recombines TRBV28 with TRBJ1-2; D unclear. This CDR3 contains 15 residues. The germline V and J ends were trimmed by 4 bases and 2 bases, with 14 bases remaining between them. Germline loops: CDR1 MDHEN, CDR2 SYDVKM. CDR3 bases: TGTGCCAGCAGTTCTTACGACGGAATCAACTATGGCTACACCTTC. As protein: CASSSYDGINYGYTF.

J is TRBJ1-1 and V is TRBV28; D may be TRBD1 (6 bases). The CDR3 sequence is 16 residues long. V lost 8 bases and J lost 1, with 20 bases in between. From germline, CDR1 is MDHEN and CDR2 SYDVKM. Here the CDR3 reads CASRIGGHSGNTEAFF. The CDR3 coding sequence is TGTGCCAGCCGTATTGGGGGCCATAGTGGGAACACTGAAGCTTTCTTT.

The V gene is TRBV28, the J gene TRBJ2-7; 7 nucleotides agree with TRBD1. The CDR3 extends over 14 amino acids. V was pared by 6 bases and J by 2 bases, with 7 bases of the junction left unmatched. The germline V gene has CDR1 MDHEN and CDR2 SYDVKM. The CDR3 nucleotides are TGTGCCAGCAGCCTGACAGGGATGACCTACGAGCAGTACTTC. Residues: CASSLTGMTYEQYF.

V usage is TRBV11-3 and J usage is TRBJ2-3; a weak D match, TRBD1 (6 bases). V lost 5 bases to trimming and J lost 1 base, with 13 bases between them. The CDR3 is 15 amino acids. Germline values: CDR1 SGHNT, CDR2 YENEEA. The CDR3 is CASSPSGQGTDTQYF. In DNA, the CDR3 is TGTGCCAGCAGCCCGTCGGGACAAGGCACAGATACGCAGTATTTT.

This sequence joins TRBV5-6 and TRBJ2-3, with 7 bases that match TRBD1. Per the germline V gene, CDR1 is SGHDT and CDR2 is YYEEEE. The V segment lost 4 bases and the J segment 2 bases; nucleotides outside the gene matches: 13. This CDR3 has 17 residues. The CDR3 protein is CASSLGGYLVHTDTQYF. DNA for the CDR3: TGTGCCAGCAGCCTAGGGGGCTACCTTGTACACACAGATACGCAGTATTTT.

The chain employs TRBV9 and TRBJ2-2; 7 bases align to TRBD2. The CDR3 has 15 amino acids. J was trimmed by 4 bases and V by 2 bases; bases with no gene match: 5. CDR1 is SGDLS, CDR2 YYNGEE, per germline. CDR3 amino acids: CASSVGGWVTGELFF. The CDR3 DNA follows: TGTGCCAGCAGCGTGGGAGGGTGGGTCACCGGGGAGCTGTTTTTT.

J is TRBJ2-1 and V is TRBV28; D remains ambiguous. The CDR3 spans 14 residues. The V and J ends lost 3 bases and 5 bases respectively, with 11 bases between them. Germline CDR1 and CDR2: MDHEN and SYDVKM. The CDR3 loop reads CASSLGPNDNEQFF. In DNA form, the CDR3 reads TGTGCCAGCAGTTTGGGCCCTAACGACAATGAGCAGTTCTTC.

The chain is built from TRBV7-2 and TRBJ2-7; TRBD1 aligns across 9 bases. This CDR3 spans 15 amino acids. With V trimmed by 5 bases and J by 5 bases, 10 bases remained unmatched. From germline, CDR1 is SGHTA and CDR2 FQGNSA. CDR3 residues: CASSLGGQGGDEQYF. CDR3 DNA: TGTGCCAGCAGCCTCGGGGGACAGGGCGGGGACGAGCAGTACTTC.